This T cell receptor beta chain was observed in a study of OX40 agonist ivuxolimab in advanced cancers. Study-wide background: Of mixed ages from about 20 to 90 and averaging about 65 years, the group was around 78% male.

Details on this clone: Antigen specificity is unknown.

The assay was immunoSEQ multiplex PCR, and TCRdb's table has in-frame clones only and misses some. The data contain 65,000 to 90,000 clones, 90% of them singletons. Findings of the study overall: Among the least clonally expanded were partial responders at 0.1-3.0 mg/kg.

Per germline, CDR1 SQVTM and CDR2 ANQGSEA. This CDR3 has 11 amino acids. The V end lost 6 bases, the J end lost 6 bases, and 11 bases lay between the germline ends. The sequencing here drew on CD4+ or CD8+ T cells sorted from blood, taken in a trial of the OX40 agonist ivuxolimab. The clonotype originates from an adult with an advanced solid tumor such as melanoma, head and neck, liver or kidney cancer. The chain employs TRBV29-1 and TRBJ1-1, with D tentatively TRBD1 (5 bases). The CDR3 here is CSVEQGAEAFF. CDR3 coding DNA: TGCAGCGTCGAGCAGGGTGCTGAAGCTTTCTTT.